This TCR beta chain was captured by sequencing in a study of T cells after yellow fever vaccination. Findings and limits, study-wide: Repertoires obtained by FACS sorting could include abundant clonotypes that entered as contaminants from the bulk population.

V was cut by 1 base and J by 0 bases, with 1 base left in between. Germline V CDR1 and CDR2: SGDLS, YYNGEE. The CDR3 is 12 residues long. This clonotype was counted between two and nine times. Its target is not known. TCR cDNA was made by 5'RACE template switching, adding a universal primer site and UMIs. TCRdb re-called the 5' RACE reads through MiXCR, storing one row per CDR3 protein. Of 120,000 or so distinct CDR3 sequences detected, over 8% appear once; the ten largest clones hold about two fifths. The rearrangement links TRBV9 to TRBJ1-2; no definite D call. Source: CD8+ T cells sorted from PBMCs, taken on the day of the yellow fever booster vaccination. The receptor's source is a man younger than 30 who received the YFV17D yellow fever vaccine. The CDR3: CASSVPNYGYTF. CDR3 coding DNA: TGTGCCAGCAGCGTACCTAACTATGGCTACACCTTC.